This paragraph covers one T cell receptor (beta chain) sequence. The antigen remains undetermined. The PCR employed 60 Vbeta primers together with 13 Jbeta primers. Data came from immunoSEQ multiplex PCR; TCRdb stores just in-frame clones and leaves some out. Of 55,000 to 80,000 clones in the sample, over 50% were seen once. With 6 bases clipped from V and 8 bases from J, the junction kept 8 bases outside the gene matches. Germline CDR1 and CDR2: MDHEN and SYDVKM. The CDR3 contains 15 residues. This entry belongs to a study of cytomegalovirus exposure and HLA in healthy donors. General observations from the study: Researchers counted around 170 TCR beta chains as cytomegalovirus-associated. In a later analysis, specific HLA alleles were associated with about 18,000 TCR beta sequences at a 0.05 false discovery rate. The authors reported that TCR beta sequences could predict HLA-A and HLA-B alleles. These predictions were accurate for most subjects in the first cohort. Published work reported that the classifier diagnosed cytomegalovirus status with high specificity and sensitivity.

This chain joins TRBV28 and TRBJ1-6; 9 nucleotides match TRBD1. The sample taken for sequencing was PBMCs. The TCR originated in a man aged 35-49 years in good health and CMV-seropositive. Here the CDR3 DNA reads TGTGCCAGCAGAATCCCGGGACAGGGCTATTCACCCCTCCACTTT. It yields the protein CASRIPGQGYSPLHF.